The rows below give T cell receptor beta chains drawn from one sample of a study of T-cell memory formation after mild COVID-19. TCRdb used MiXCR to reprocess the 5' RACE reads, holding one entry per CDR3 protein. The sample lists fewer than 650,000 distinct CDR3 sequences; roughly a fifth were seen once. The sequencing input was PBMCs or a T cell subset sorted from them (not recorded which). The receptor set was obtained from an adult woman who had mild COVID-19 (a few samples of this study predate the infection). Cell type and time point are not known. The CDR3 runs from the conserved cysteine through the conserved F or W. A D gene is named only where the DNA matches it firmly. A clone size is listed for some rows: how often the clone was seen (once, few, many), or a class if it is expanded.

clone_size,d_call,v_call,j_call,cdr3_aa,cdr3_nt
few,-,TRBV4-2,TRBJ2-1,CASSQENLFSSYNEQFF,TGTGCCAGCAGCCAAGAAAATCTGTTTAGCTCCTACAATGAGCAGTTCTTC
few,-,TRBV5-1,TRBJ2-7,CASSLDGRSSSYEQYF,TGCGCCAGCAGCTTGGATGGGCGCTCCAGCTCCTACGAGCAGTACTTC
few,TRBD1,TRBV7-9,TRBJ1-2,CASSLEPGQANYGYTF,TGTGCCAGCAGCTTAGAGCCGGGACAGGCTAACTATGGCTACACCTTC
-,TRBD1,TRBV19,TRBJ1-5,CASSMGTGRKYSNQPQHF,TGTGCCAGTAGTATGGGGACAGGACGAAAGTATAGCAATCAGCCCCAGCATTTT
-,TRBD1,TRBV7-8,TRBJ2-3,CASSLAGTGNTLDTQYF,TGTGCCAGCAGCTTAGCCGGGACAGGGAACACTTTAGATACGCAGTATTTT
-,TRBD1,TRBV16,TRBJ1-5,CASSQLGTGRNQPQHF,TGTGCCAGCAGCCAATTGGGGACAGGGCGCAATCAGCCCCAGCATTTT
-,TRBD1,TRBV7-2,TRBJ2-7,CASSLAIETGYNEQYF,TGTGCCAGCAGCTTAGCTATCGAGACAGGGTATAACGAGCAGTACTTC
-,TRBD2,TRBV12-3/TRBV12-4,TRBJ2-1,CASIAGTSAYNEQFF,TGTGCCAGCATTGCCGGGACTAGCGCCTACAATGAGCAGTTCTTC
-,TRBD2,TRBV7-2,TRBJ2-1,CASSPILAGAHNEQFF,TGTGCCAGCAGCCCAATACTAGCGGGGGCCCACAATGAGCAGTTCTTC
-,-,TRBV2,TRBJ2-1,CASSTGWGEQFF,TGTGCCAGCAGTACAGGGTGGGGTGAGCAGTTCTTC
-,-,TRBV5-6,TRBJ2-7,CASSMTGHYEQYF,TGTGCCAGCAGCATGACTGGCCACTACGAGCAGTACTTC
few,TRBD2,TRBV5-1,TRBJ2-1,CASSLVGLARDSSYNEQFF,TGCGCCAGCAGCTTGGTGGGACTAGCGAGAGACAGCTCCTACAATGAGCAGTTCTTC
few,-,TRBV7-9,TRBJ1-1,CASSQGGVGTNTEAFF,TGTGCCAGCAGCCAGGGAGGGGTAGGAACGAACACTGAAGCTTTCTTT
-,TRBD2,TRBV4-1,TRBJ2-1,CASSQDQGLAGGLNEQFF,TGCGCCAGCAGCCAAGATCAGGGACTAGCGGGGGGTCTCAATGAGCAGTTCTTC
few,TRBD1,TRBV20-1,TRBJ1-2,CSAHRGLGYTF,TGCAGTGCTCACAGGGGGCTGGGCTACACCTTC
few,-,TRBV29-1,TRBJ2-2,CSYGRNTGELFF,TGCAGCTATGGCCGGAACACCGGGGAGCTGTTTTTT
few,TRBD2,TRBV5-1,TRBJ2-4,CASSLLAGRYIQYF,TGCGCCAGCAGCTTATTAGCGGGAAGGTACATTCAGTACTTC
-,-,TRBV18,TRBJ2-1,CASSPESDNEQFF,TGTGCCAGCTCACCAGAATCCGACAATGAGCAGTTCTTC
once,TRBD2,TRBV12-3/TRBV12-4,TRBJ2-1,CASSSPGLAGGSEQFF,TGTGCCAGCAGTTCCCCGGGACTAGCGGGAGGAAGTGAGCAGTTCTTC
-,-,TRBV7-8,TRBJ2-7,CASSPRIMEYEQYF,TGTGCCAGCAGCCCGCGGATCATGGAATACGAGCAGTACTTC
few,-,TRBV11-2,TRBJ2-7,CASSLVEGATYEQYF,TGTGCCAGCAGCTTAGTGGAGGGGGCCACCTACGAGCAGTACTTC
-,-,TRBV7-2,TRBJ2-1,CASGFGDSDEQFF,TGTGCCAGCGGTTTTGGGGACTCTGATGAGCAGTTCTTC
-,-,TRBV5-5,TRBJ2-5,CASSLLPTGQETQYF,TGTGCCAGCAGTCTCCTGCCCACTGGCCAAGAGACCCAGTACTTC
few,-,TRBV12-3/TRBV12-4,TRBJ2-5,CASSLRDGGGETQYF,TGTGCCAGCAGCTTGAGGGACGGTGGGGGGGAGACCCAGTACTTC
few,-,TRBV5-1,TRBJ2-7,CASSLNPYEQYF,TGCGCCAGCAGCTTGAACCCCTACGAGCAGTACTTC
-,TRBD1,TRBV28,TRBJ2-2,CASRTIPGQDTNTGELFF,TGTGCCAGCAGAACTATTCCCGGACAGGACACGAACACCGGGGAGCTGTTTTTT
-,-,TRBV12-3/TRBV12-4,TRBJ1-2,CASSLAGFGYTF,TGTGCCAGCAGTTTAGCCGGGTTTGGCTACACCTTC
-,-,TRBV6-2/TRBV6-3,TRBJ2-7,CASSYMGNEQYF,TGTGCCAGCAGTTATATGGGAAACGAGCAGTACTTC
-,-,TRBV20-1,TRBJ2-5,CSATAPRLVQETQYF,TGCAGTGCCACTGCCCCAAGACTAGTACAAGAGACCCAGTACTTC
many,TRBD2,TRBV7-9,TRBJ2-3,CASSPRLAESTDTQYF,TGTGCCAGCAGTCCGAGACTAGCGGAGAGCACAGATACGCAGTATTTT
once,TRBD1,TRBV7-2,TRBJ2-7,CASSLRQGAREQYF,TGTGCCAGCAGCCTCAGACAGGGGGCGCGAGAGCAGTACTTC
-,-,TRBV5-1,TRBJ1-1,CASSLGREGPNTEAFF,TGCGCCAGCAGCCTGGGTCGGGAGGGACCGAACACTGAAGCTTTCTTT
-,-,TRBV4-1,TRBJ1-1,CASSPWTAGLNTEAFF,TGCGCCAGCAGCCCTTGGACAGCCGGGTTGAACACTGAAGCTTTCTTT
few,-,TRBV4-2,TRBJ2-1,CASSPSEADEQFF,TGTGCCAGCAGCCCAAGTGAGGCCGATGAGCAGTTCTTC
few,-,TRBV7-6,TRBJ2-7,CASSLGQLSYEQYF,TGTGCCAGCAGCTTAGGACAGCTCTCCTACGAGCAGTACTTC
few,TRBD1,TRBV6-5,TRBJ1-5,CASRPGTGGGQPQHF,TGTGCCAGCAGGCCGGGGACAGGGGGTGGCCAGCCCCAGCATTTT
few,-,TRBV5-1,TRBJ2-1,CASSFPGPTQNDEQFF,TGCGCCAGCAGCTTCCCCGGGCCTACTCAGAACGATGAGCAGTTCTTC
-,TRBD2,TRBV20-1,TRBJ2-5,CSALSLAGQETQYF,TGCAGTGCTCTATCACTAGCGGGACAAGAGACCCAGTACTTC
few,-,TRBV10-3,TRBJ1-5,CAISEGVLTGLQPQHF,TGTGCCATCAGTGAGGGGGTCCTAACAGGACTTCAGCCCCAGCATTTT
-,-,TRBV12-3/TRBV12-4,TRBJ1-2,CATAVTVWGGYTF,TGTGCCACCGCAGTGACAGTATGGGGTGGCTACACCTTC
few,-,TRBV6-5,TRBJ1-6,CASSYSRDPQRDSPLHF,TGTGCCAGCAGTTACTCTCGGGACCCACAGAGGGATTCACCCCTCCACTTT
few,TRBD1,TRBV14,TRBJ2-2,CASSGRDSLSYTGELFF,TGTGCCAGCAGCGGCCGGGACAGCCTTTCGTACACCGGGGAGCTGTTTTTT
-,-,TRBV5-1,TRBJ1-2,CASSLFGGDGYTF,TGCGCCAGCAGCTTGTTTGGGGGGGATGGCTACACCTTC
few,-,TRBV9,TRBJ1-1,CASSVVVQGWNTEAFF,TGTGCCAGCAGCGTAGTAGTCCAGGGATGGAACACTGAAGCTTTCTTT
few,-,TRBV6-5,TRBJ2-2,CASSYNTNTGELFF,TGTGCCAGCAGTTACAATACGAACACCGGGGAGCTGTTTTTT
-,-,TRBV2,TRBJ2-3,CASSVMGVPDTQYF,TGTGCCAGCAGTGTTATGGGGGTGCCAGATACGCAGTATTTT
-,-,TRBV3-1,TRBJ2-1,CASSQDHRYNEQFF,TGTGCCAGCAGCCAAGACCACCGGTACAATGAGCAGTTCTTC
-,TRBD2,TRBV3-1,TRBJ2-3,CASSHRASGTSRDTQYF,TGTGCCAGCAGCCATAGGGCTAGCGGAACCTCAAGGGATACGCAGTATTTT
few,-,TRBV6-2/TRBV6-3,TRBJ1-1,CASRSGVSLTTLWNTEAFF,TGTGCCAGCAGGTCAGGGGTGTCACTCACCACCCTTTGGAACACTGAAGCTTTCTTT
-,-,TRBV5-1,TRBJ1-1,CASSRVGLEAFF,TGCGCCAGCAGCAGAGTCGGGCTTGAAGCTTTCTTT
-,TRBD1,TRBV4-2,TRBJ1-6,CASSPFRDSNSPLHF,TGTGCCAGCAGCCCCTTCCGGGACAGTAATTCACCCCTCCACTTT
-,-,TRBV30,TRBJ1-1,CAWSGGGTEAFF,TGTGCCTGGAGTGGGGGCGGCACTGAAGCTTTCTTT
-,-,TRBV29-1,TRBJ2-7,CSVEQKGYEQYF,TGCAGCGTTGAACAGAAAGGCTACGAGCAGTACTTC
few,-,TRBV20-1,TRBJ1-1,CSARPYFTEAFF,TGCAGTGCTAGACCCTATTTCACTGAAGCTTTCTTT
-,TRBD2,TRBV7-2,TRBJ2-5,CASSSGLAGGKTQYF,TGTGCCAGCAGCTCAGGACTAGCGGGGGGGAAGACCCAGTACTTC
-,TRBD2,TRBV5-1,TRBJ2-1,CASSLSSGHSTYNEQFF,TGCGCCAGCAGCTTGTCTAGCGGGCATAGCACCTACAATGAGCAGTTCTTC
-,-,TRBV3-1,TRBJ1-1,CASSQDLVAAGRRAEAFF,TGTGCCAGCAGCCAAGATCTCGTTGCGGCGGGGAGAAGGGCTGAAGCTTTCTTT